This is a list of T cell receptor beta chains from one sample in a study of T-cell memory formation after mild COVID-19. TCRdb re-called the 5' RACE reads with MiXCR, one entry per CDR3 protein. This sample has 300,000 to 400,000 distinct CDR3 sequences, with around 15% found just once. Sequences were obtained from PBMCs or a T cell subset sorted from them (not recorded which). These receptors all stem from a man in his late teens or twenties who had mild COVID-19 (a few samples of this study predate the infection). Cell type and time point are not known. Both conserved end residues are part of each CDR3. The D gene is left open where the match is weak. Only part of the rows carry a size: once, few, many, or a class if the clone is expanded.

abundance: once
j_gene: TRBJ1-2
d_gene: TRBD1
v_gene: TRBV27
CDR3aa: CASSLTGASYTF
CDR3nt: TGTGCCAGCAGTTTGACAGGGGCCAGCTACACCTTC

abundance: NA
j_gene: TRBJ1-1
d_gene: NA
v_gene: TRBV20-1
CDR3aa: CSAPRPGRNTEAFF
CDR3nt: TGCAGTGCCCCGAGGCCCGGGAGGAACACTGAAGCTTTCTTT

abundance: NA
j_gene: TRBJ2-7
d_gene: TRBD2
v_gene: TRBV7-9
CDR3aa: CAAAAAGVGEQYF
CDR3nt: TGTGCAGCAGCAGCAGCGGGGGTCGGCGAGCAGTACTTC

abundance: few
j_gene: TRBJ1-1
d_gene: NA
v_gene: TRBV30
CDR3aa: CAWRRGPSYLHMNTEAFF
CDR3nt: TGTGCCTGGAGAAGGGGTCCCTCTTATCTTCACATGAACACTGAAGCTTTCTTT

abundance: many
j_gene: TRBJ2-5
d_gene: NA
v_gene: TRBV4-3
CDR3aa: CASSTGVFQETQYF
CDR3nt: TGCGCCAGCAGCACGGGGGTTTTTCAAGAGACCCAGTACTTC

abundance: NA
j_gene: TRBJ2-1
d_gene: TRBD2
v_gene: TRBV7-8
CDR3aa: CASSNPGLALNYNEQFF
CDR3nt: TGTGCCAGCAGCAACCCGGGACTAGCGCTTAACTACAATGAGCAGTTCTTC

abundance: few
j_gene: TRBJ2-1
d_gene: NA
v_gene: TRBV4-3
CDR3aa: CASSQDSILGVNEQFF
CDR3nt: TGCGCCAGCAGCCAAGACTCTATTTTGGGGGTCAATGAGCAGTTCTTC

abundance: NA
j_gene: TRBJ2-1
d_gene: TRBD2
v_gene: TRBV12-3/TRBV12-4
CDR3aa: CASSPGTSGGPTSYNEQFF
CDR3nt: TGTGCCAGCAGCCCCGGGACTAGCGGGGGGCCCACCTCCTACAATGAGCAGTTCTTC

abundance: NA
j_gene: TRBJ2-5
d_gene: NA
v_gene: TRBV3-1
CDR3aa: CASSQAGTETQYF
CDR3nt: TGTGCCAGCAGCCAAGCAGGTACGGAGACCCAGTACTTC

abundance: NA
j_gene: TRBJ1-5
d_gene: NA
v_gene: TRBV6-5
CDR3aa: CASSYSSSGPQHF
CDR3nt: TGTGCCAGCAGTTACTCGAGCAGTGGGCCCCAGCATTTT

abundance: NA
j_gene: TRBJ1-1
d_gene: NA
v_gene: TRBV27
CDR3aa: CASSHRGPMNTEAFF
CDR3nt: TGTGCCAGCAGTCACCGAGGGCCCATGAACACTGAAGCTTTCTTT

abundance: NA
j_gene: TRBJ2-3
d_gene: NA
v_gene: TRBV19
CDR3aa: CASSERPSSTDTQYF
CDR3nt: TGTGCCAGTAGTGAGCGGCCATCTAGCACAGATACGCAGTATTTT

abundance: NA
j_gene: TRBJ2-7
d_gene: NA
v_gene: TRBV4-1
CDR3aa: CASSSQDEQYF
CDR3nt: TGCGCCAGCAGCTCACAGGACGAGCAGTACTTC

abundance: few
j_gene: TRBJ2-7
d_gene: TRBD1
v_gene: TRBV5-8
CDR3aa: CASSSRDSFYEQYF
CDR3nt: TGTGCCAGCAGCTCCCGGGACAGTTTCTACGAGCAGTACTTC

abundance: few
j_gene: TRBJ1-1
d_gene: NA
v_gene: TRBV28
CDR3aa: CASSAVVDTEAFF
CDR3nt: TGTGCCAGCAGTGCCGTAGTGGACACTGAAGCTTTCTTT

abundance: NA
j_gene: TRBJ2-3
d_gene: NA
v_gene: TRBV20-1
CDR3aa: CSASATASTDTQYF
CDR3nt: TGCAGTGCTAGTGCGACAGCCAGCACAGATACGCAGTATTTT

abundance: many
j_gene: TRBJ1-6
d_gene: NA
v_gene: TRBV4-3
CDR3aa: CASSQDLFSPLHF
CDR3nt: TGCGCCAGCAGCCAAGATCTATTTTCACCCCTCCACTTT

abundance: few
j_gene: TRBJ2-7
d_gene: NA
v_gene: TRBV4-1
CDR3aa: CASSPLASSYEQYF
CDR3nt: TGCGCCAGCAGCCCCCTGGCCAGTAGCTACGAGCAGTACTTC

abundance: few
j_gene: TRBJ2-7
d_gene: NA
v_gene: TRBV7-8
CDR3aa: CASTSPLFPVYF
CDR3nt: TGTGCCAGCACCTCACCTCTCTTTCCGGTATACTTC

abundance: few
j_gene: TRBJ2-3
d_gene: TRBD1
v_gene: TRBV6-2/TRBV6-3
CDR3aa: CASYRGRGTDTQYF
CDR3nt: TGTGCCAGCTACAGGGGGCGAGGCACAGATACGCAGTATTTT

abundance: few
j_gene: TRBJ1-1
d_gene: NA
v_gene: TRBV29-1
CDR3aa: CSVEGMNTEAFF
CDR3nt: TGCAGCGTTGAGGGCATGAACACTGAAGCTTTCTTT

abundance: few
j_gene: TRBJ2-3
d_gene: NA
v_gene: TRBV4-1
CDR3aa: CASSQWVASTPDTQYF
CDR3nt: TGCGCCAGCAGCCAATGGGTAGCCTCAACTCCAGATACGCAGTATTTT

abundance: many
j_gene: TRBJ2-3
d_gene: NA
v_gene: TRBV4-2
CDR3aa: CASSQDPTHGDTQYF
CDR3nt: TGTGCCAGCAGCCAAGATCCAACCCACGGAGATACGCAGTATTTT

abundance: few
j_gene: TRBJ2-3
d_gene: NA
v_gene: TRBV9
CDR3aa: CASSVLGTRSDTQYF
CDR3nt: TGTGCCAGCAGCGTATTGGGGACAAGGTCAGATACGCAGTATTTT

abundance: NA
j_gene: TRBJ2-7
d_gene: NA
v_gene: TRBV12-3/TRBV12-4
CDR3aa: CASSFIGSPFDF
CDR3nt: TGTGCCAGCAGTTTTATAGGTTCTCCTTTCGACTTC

abundance: NA
j_gene: TRBJ1-4
d_gene: NA
v_gene: TRBV5-1
CDR3aa: CASSPGHLAGEKLFF
CDR3nt: TGCGCCAGCAGCCCGGGACACCTGGCGGGTGAAAAACTGTTTTTT

abundance: NA
j_gene: TRBJ2-2
d_gene: NA
v_gene: TRBV7-3
CDR3aa: CASSSQGRVGGELFF
CDR3nt: TGTGCCAGCAGCTCACAGGGGAGGGTCGGCGGGGAGCTGTTTTTT

abundance: NA
j_gene: TRBJ2-1
d_gene: NA
v_gene: TRBV20-1
CDR3aa: CSARVGGLGFVAVQFF
CDR3nt: TGCAGTGCTAGAGTAGGCGGTTTAGGTTTCGTCGCGGTCCAGTTCTTC

abundance: few
j_gene: TRBJ2-7
d_gene: NA
v_gene: TRBV27
CDR3aa: CASSFQGFAYEQYF
CDR3nt: TGTGCCAGCAGTTTCCAGGGATTCGCCTACGAGCAGTACTTC

abundance: few
j_gene: TRBJ2-1
d_gene: NA
v_gene: TRBV20-1
CDR3aa: CSARPAQVHEQFF
CDR3nt: TGCAGTGCTAGACCCGCCCAGGTCCATGAGCAGTTCTTC

abundance: NA
j_gene: TRBJ2-1
d_gene: NA
v_gene: TRBV2
CDR3aa: CASHRFNEQFF
CDR3nt: TGTGCCAGCCACAGGTTCAATGAGCAGTTCTTC

abundance: once
j_gene: TRBJ1-1
d_gene: NA
v_gene: TRBV6-2/TRBV6-3
CDR3aa: CASSYGRELNTEAFF
CDR3nt: TGTGCCAGCAGTTACGGACGGGAACTGAACACTGAAGCTTTCTTT

abundance: few
j_gene: TRBJ1-1
d_gene: NA
v_gene: TRBV4-3
CDR3aa: CASSQSARGATADTEAFF
CDR3nt: TGCGCCAGCAGCCAATCGGCCAGGGGAGCTACCGCGGACACTGAAGCTTTCTTT

abundance: NA
j_gene: TRBJ1-1
d_gene: NA
v_gene: TRBV18
CDR3aa: CASSPSYRALNTEAFF
CDR3nt: TGTGCCAGCTCACCATCGTACAGGGCCCTGAACACTGAAGCTTTCTTT

abundance: few
j_gene: TRBJ2-5
d_gene: NA
v_gene: TRBV12-3/TRBV12-4
CDR3aa: CASSFSWPPGRTQETQYF
CDR3nt: TGTGCCAGCAGTTTTTCGTGGCCGCCAGGCCGAACCCAAGAGACCCAGTACTTC

abundance: few
j_gene: TRBJ2-4
d_gene: NA
v_gene: TRBV4-1
CDR3aa: CASSRVGGAPAKNIQYF
CDR3nt: TGCGCCAGCAGCCGGGTGGGGGGGGCGCCGGCCAAAAACATTCAGTACTTC

abundance: many
j_gene: TRBJ2-1
d_gene: NA
v_gene: TRBV7-9
CDR3aa: CASSSGGSNEQFF
CDR3nt: TGTGCCAGCAGCTCAGGTGGTAGTAATGAGCAGTTCTTC

abundance: NA
j_gene: TRBJ2-2
d_gene: NA
v_gene: TRBV15
CDR3aa: CATSIRGGGWSPGELFF
CDR3nt: TGTGCCACCAGCATTAGAGGGGGAGGGTGGTCCCCCGGGGAGCTGTTTTTT

abundance: NA
j_gene: TRBJ2-3
d_gene: TRBD2
v_gene: TRBV6-2/TRBV6-3
CDR3aa: CASTYGGLPSDTQYF
CDR3nt: TGTGCCAGCACTTACGGGGGACTACCATCAGATACGCAGTATTTT

abundance: NA
j_gene: TRBJ1-2
d_gene: TRBD1
v_gene: TRBV9
CDR3aa: CASSARTGQGGGYTF
CDR3nt: TGTGCCAGCAGCGCCCGCACGGGACAGGGCGGCGGCTACACCTTC

abundance: NA
j_gene: TRBJ2-2
d_gene: NA
v_gene: TRBV4-3
CDR3aa: CASSQGRERTGELFF
CDR3nt: TGCGCCAGCAGCCAGGGCAGGGAAAGGACCGGGGAGCTGTTTTTT

abundance: few
j_gene: TRBJ1-3
d_gene: NA
v_gene: TRBV9
CDR3aa: CASRSGVGNTIYF
CDR3nt: TGTGCCAGCAGATCAGGGGTAGGAAACACCATATATTTT

abundance: few
j_gene: TRBJ2-5
d_gene: NA
v_gene: TRBV7-9
CDR3aa: CASSFPSGTRETQYF
CDR3nt: TGTGCCAGCAGCTTTCCGTCCGGGACCCGCGAGACCCAGTACTTC

abundance: NA
j_gene: TRBJ2-6
d_gene: TRBD1
v_gene: TRBV27
CDR3aa: CASSFRGDRAPSGANVLTF
CDR3nt: TGTGCCAGCAGTTTTCGCGGTGACAGGGCCCCCTCTGGGGCCAACGTCCTGACTTTC

abundance: few
j_gene: TRBJ2-3
d_gene: TRBD2
v_gene: TRBV6-2/TRBV6-3
CDR3aa: CASSYGGTSRDTQYF
CDR3nt: TGTGCCAGCAGCTACGGCGGGACTAGCCGGGATACGCAGTATTTT

abundance: NA
j_gene: TRBJ2-7
d_gene: NA
v_gene: TRBV5-6
CDR3aa: CASSLQGSEQYF
CDR3nt: TGTGCCAGCAGCTTACAGGGCTCCGAGCAGTACTTC

abundance: NA
j_gene: TRBJ2-7
d_gene: NA
v_gene: TRBV5-1
CDR3aa: CASSWGAGGTIYEQYF
CDR3nt: TGCGCCAGCAGCTGGGGGGCCGGGGGAACAATCTACGAGCAGTACTTC

abundance: NA
j_gene: TRBJ2-7
d_gene: NA
v_gene: TRBV14
CDR3aa: CASSQNLITNYEQYF
CDR3nt: TGTGCCAGCAGCCAAAACCTCATAACCAACTACGAGCAGTACTTC

abundance: few
j_gene: TRBJ1-1
d_gene: NA
v_gene: TRBV6-5
CDR3aa: CASSSRAFMVGNTEAFF
CDR3nt: TGTGCCAGCAGTTCGAGGGCCTTCATGGTTGGGAACACTGAAGCTTTCTTT

abundance: NA
j_gene: TRBJ1-6
d_gene: TRBD1
v_gene: TRBV10-3
CDR3aa: CAISHPEGAAISYNSPLHF
CDR3nt: TGTGCCATCAGTCACCCAGAGGGGGCCGCGATCTCCTATAATTCACCCCTCCACTTT

abundance: NA
j_gene: TRBJ2-5
d_gene: TRBD2
v_gene: TRBV3-1
CDR3aa: CASSLIGTSGGSETQYF
CDR3nt: TGTGCCAGCAGCCTGATAGGGACTAGCGGGGGTTCAGAGACCCAGTACTTC

abundance: few
j_gene: TRBJ1-2
d_gene: NA
v_gene: TRBV12-3/TRBV12-4
CDR3aa: CASSGATVYGYTF
CDR3nt: TGTGCCAGCAGTGGGGCGACAGTCTATGGCTACACCTTC

abundance: many
j_gene: TRBJ2-1
d_gene: NA
v_gene: TRBV5-1
CDR3aa: CASSLELVRRNEQFF
CDR3nt: TGCGCCAGCAGCTTGGAACTAGTTCGGCGCAATGAGCAGTTCTTC

abundance: NA
j_gene: TRBJ1-6
d_gene: NA
v_gene: TRBV10-3
CDR3aa: CAISVQGKDSPLHF
CDR3nt: TGTGCCATCAGCGTTCAGGGGAAGGATTCACCCCTCCACTTT

abundance: many
j_gene: TRBJ1-5
d_gene: TRBD1
v_gene: TRBV12-3/TRBV12-4
CDR3aa: CASRLQGPGTPQHF
CDR3nt: TGTGCCAGCAGGCTACAGGGGCCCGGGACGCCCCAGCATTTT